This T cell receptor beta chain derives from a study of tumor-infiltrating lymphocytes in primary liver carcinoma. About this clonotype itself: A much more abundant neighbour one base away suggests this may be a read error.

Alongside blood RNA obtained from unsorted whole blood, germline DNA was also extracted. Priming with a constant-region primer yielded TCR beta cDNA from 450 to 600 ng total RNA. ARM-PCR was slightly modified, and three nested multiplex PCR rounds with it gave rise to the TCR beta libraries. Investigators reported that the first two PCR rounds, at 10 cycles each, used TRBV1-TRBV30 forward primers with a C-beta reverse primer. TCRdb ran MiXCR on the multiplex PCR reads and lists one entry per CDR3 protein. The repertoire includes about 330,000 distinct CDR3 sequences, almost 65% of them detected once, and 5% to 6.5% sits in the top ten. The CDR3 is made up of 16 amino acids. Germline lookup yields CDR1 MDHEN and CDR2 SYDVKM.

The genes are TRBV28 and TRBJ2-2; D perhaps matches TRBD1 (6 bases). Sequences were obtained from peripheral blood. This receptor was obtained from a man aged 35 to 55 with primary liver carcinoma and hepatitis B virus infection. The CDR3 spells CASSFPQGHSTEELFF. CDR3 DNA: TGTGCCAGCAGTTTTCCTCAGGGACACTCAACCGAGGAGCTGTTTTTT.